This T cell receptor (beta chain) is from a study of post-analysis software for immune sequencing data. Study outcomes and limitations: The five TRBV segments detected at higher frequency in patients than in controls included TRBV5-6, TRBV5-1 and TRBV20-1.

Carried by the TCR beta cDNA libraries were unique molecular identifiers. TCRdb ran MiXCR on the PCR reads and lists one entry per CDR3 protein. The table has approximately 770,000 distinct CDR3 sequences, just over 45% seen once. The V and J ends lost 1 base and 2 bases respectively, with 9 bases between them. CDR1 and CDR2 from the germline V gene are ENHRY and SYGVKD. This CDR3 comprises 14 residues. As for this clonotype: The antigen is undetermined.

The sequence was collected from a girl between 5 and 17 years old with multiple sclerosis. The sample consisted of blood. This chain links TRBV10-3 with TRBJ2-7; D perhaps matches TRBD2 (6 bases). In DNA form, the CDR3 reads TGTGCCATCAGTGAGTGGGGACTTGCCTACGAGCAGTACTTC. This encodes CAISEWGLAYEQYF.